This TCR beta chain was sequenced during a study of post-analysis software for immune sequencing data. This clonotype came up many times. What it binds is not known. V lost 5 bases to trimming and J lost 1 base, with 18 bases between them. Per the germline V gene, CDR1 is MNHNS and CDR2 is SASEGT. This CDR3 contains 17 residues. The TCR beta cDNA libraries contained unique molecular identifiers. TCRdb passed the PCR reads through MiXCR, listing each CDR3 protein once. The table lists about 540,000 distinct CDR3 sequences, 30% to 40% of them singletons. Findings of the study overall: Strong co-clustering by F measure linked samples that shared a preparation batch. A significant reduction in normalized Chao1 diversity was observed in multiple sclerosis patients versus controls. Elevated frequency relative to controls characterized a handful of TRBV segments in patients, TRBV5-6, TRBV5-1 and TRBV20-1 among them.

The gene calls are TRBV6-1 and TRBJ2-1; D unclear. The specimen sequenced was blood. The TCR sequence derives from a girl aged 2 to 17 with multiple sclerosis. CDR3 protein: CASSPLTRALSYNEQFF. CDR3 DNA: TGTGCCAGCAGTCCCCTCACCCGCGCCCTATCCTACAATGAGCAGTTCTTC.